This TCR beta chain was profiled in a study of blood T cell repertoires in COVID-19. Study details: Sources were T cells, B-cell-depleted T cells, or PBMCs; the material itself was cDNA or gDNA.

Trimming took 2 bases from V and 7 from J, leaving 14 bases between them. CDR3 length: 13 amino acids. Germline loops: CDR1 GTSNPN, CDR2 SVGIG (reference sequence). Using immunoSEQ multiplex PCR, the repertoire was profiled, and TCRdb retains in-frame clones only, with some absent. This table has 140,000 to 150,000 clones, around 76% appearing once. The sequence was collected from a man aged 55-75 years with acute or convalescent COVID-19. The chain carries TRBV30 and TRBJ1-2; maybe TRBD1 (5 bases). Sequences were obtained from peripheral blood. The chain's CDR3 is CAWSRDLPAGYTF. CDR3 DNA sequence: TGTGCCTGGAGTCGGGACTTACCGGCTGGCTACACCTTC.